The 21 T cell receptor beta chains reported below all come from one sample, sequenced in a study of response to subunit inactivated influenza vaccine. TCRdb passed the RT-PCR reads through MiXCR, listing each CDR3 protein once. In the table there are more than 200,000 distinct CDR3 sequences, more than 10% of which are singletons. Sequenced material: non-naive T cells sorted from PBMCs, taken less than 15 days before vaccination. The receptors come from a man over 45 who received an inactivated influenza vaccine.

The chain uses TRBV4-1 and TRBJ2-7, with 7 bases that match TRBD1. The CDR3 contains 16 residues. With V trimmed by 1 base and J by 7 bases, 13 bases remained unmatched. Germline loops: CDR1 MGHRA, CDR2 YSYEKL. Here the CDR3 reads CASSQGHRGPLREQYF. The CDR3 DNA reads as TGCGCCAGCAGCCAAGGTCACAGGGGACCGCTTAGGGAGCAGTACTTC.

The J gene is TRBJ2-5, the V gene TRBV18; 12 bases are shared with TRBD1. The ends lost 8 bases at V and 4 bases at J; junction bases unmatched: 8. The CDR3 has 15 residues. From germline, CDR1 is KGHSH and CDR2 LQKENI. The CDR3 reads CASAWGQGASETQYF. Written as DNA, the CDR3 is TGTGCCAGCGCTTGGGGACAGGGGGCGTCAGAGACCCAGTACTTC.

The chain employs TRBV4-1 and TRBJ2-3; D gene unclear. This CDR3 region has 14 residues. Trimming removed 2 bases at V and 4 bases at J, with 10 bases between. Looked up from germline, CDR1 is MGHRA and CDR2 is YSYEKL. For the CDR3, the DNA is TGCGCCAGCAGCCAAAGGCACCGGGCAGATACGCAGTATTTT. The encoded protein is CASSQRHRADTQYF.

V and J are TRBV27 and TRBJ2-3, with TRBD1 matching over 8 bases. The germline V gene has CDR1 MNHEY and CDR2 SMNVEV (reference sequence). Trimming cost V 5 bases and J 6 bases; bases outside gene matches: 4. The length of the CDR3 is 13 residues. The CDR3 is CASSRQGMDTQYF. CDR3 in DNA: TGTGCCAGCAGTCGACAGGGGATGGATACGCAGTATTTT.

This clonotype was seen ten or more times. This rearrangement joins TRBV20-1 to TRBJ2-7; 8 nucleotides agree with TRBD1. The junction had 8 bases not matched to a gene; V was cut back by 6 bases and J by 1 base. This CDR3 has 14 residues. The germline CDR1 and CDR2 sequences are DFQATT and SNEGSKA (reference sequence). CDR3: CSANNHRGSYEQYF. The CDR3 DNA is TGCAGTGCCAACAATCACAGGGGGTCCTACGAGCAGTACTTC.

This sequence joins TRBV4-3 and TRBJ2-1; the D is unclear. V dropped 0 bases and J dropped 0 bases, with 6 bases sitting between them. Germline CDR1 LGHNA, CDR2 YSLEER. This CDR3 has 15 amino acids. CDR3 in DNA: TGCGCCAGCAGCCAAGATTGGCTCTCCTACAATGAGCAGTTCTTC. It yields the protein CASSQDWLSYNEQFF.

The rearrangement uses TRBV4-3 and TRBJ2-3; tentative D call: TRBD2 (6 bases). Deletions cut 0 bases from V and 6 bases from J, with 7 bases between. Germline CDR1 and CDR2: LGHNA and YSLEER. The CDR3 is made up of 13 amino acids. The CDR3 region is CASSQDAGDTQYF. The CDR3 nucleotides are TGCGCCAGCAGCCAAGATGCGGGGGATACGCAGTATTTT.

Points on this clonotype: Possible read error: a much larger clone is one base away. The chain carries TRBV28 and TRBJ2-7; D is unclear. CDR1 and CDR2 from the germline V gene are MDHEN and SYDVKM. The CDR3 has 13 amino acids. Trimming removed 6 bases from V and 5 bases from J, with 14 bases in between. The CDR3: CASSWARRDEQYF. For the CDR3, the DNA is TGTGCCAGCAGCTGGGCCAGGAGAGACGAGCAGTACTTC. Filled out from reference TRBV28 and TRBJ2-7, the complete variable domain reads DVKVTQSSRYLVKRTGEKVFLECVQDMDHENMFWYRQDPGLGLRLIYFSYDVKMKEKGDIPEGYSVSREKKERFSLILESASTNQTSMYLCASSWARRDEQYFGPGTRLTVT.

V and J are TRBV15 and TRBJ2-1; D remains ambiguous. V was clipped by 0 bases and J by 5 bases, with 8 bases between them. The CDR3 is 14 amino acids. Per germline, CDR1 LNHNV and CDR2 YYDKDF (reference sequence). The CDR3 loop is CATSRDLLDNEQFF. The CDR3 DNA is TGTGCCACCAGCAGAGATCTACTGGACAATGAGCAGTTCTTC.

This clonotype has a handful of counts. The chain combines TRBV7-2 with TRBJ2-5; D is uncertain. Germline CDR1 reads SGHTA; CDR2 reads FQGNSA. Trimming removed 5 bases at V and 2 bases at J, with 9 bases between. The CDR3 covers 13 residues. The CDR3 sequence is CASSRGRQETQYF. The CDR3 DNA is TGTGCCAGCAGCCGCGGACGGCAAGAGACCCAGTACTTC. The entire variable domain, with the rest obtained from reference TRBV7-2 and TRBJ2-5, is as follows: GAGVSQSPSNKVTEKGKDVELRCDPISGHTALYWYRQSLGQGLEFLIYFQGNSAPDKSGLPSDRFSAERTGGSVSTLTIQRTQQEDSAVYLCASSRGRQETQYFGPGTRLLVL.

This chain links TRBV25-1 with TRBJ1-6; TRBD1 aligns across 9 bases. V lost 6 bases and J lost 9; bases outside the gene matches: 9. The CDR3 extends over 15 amino acids. Germline-derived CDR1 and CDR2 are MGHDK and SYGVNS. The CDR3 region has the DNA TGTGCCAGCAGCAGGACGGGACAGGGAGGTTCACCCCTCCACTTT. This codes for CASSRTGQGGSPLHF.

The rearrangement links TRBV25-1 to TRBJ2-1, with D possibly matching TRBD1 (5 bases). Germline lookup yields CDR1 MGHDK and CDR2 SYGVNS. This CDR3 region has 18 residues. The V end lost 1 base, the J end lost 1 base, and 17 bases lay between the germline ends. The CDR3 protein is CASSEFPVTVGSYNEQFF. CDR3 DNA sequence: TGTGCCAGCAGTGAATTCCCTGTGACAGTGGGGTCCTACAATGAGCAGTTCTTC.

This clonotype was detected many times. V and J are TRBV10-3 and TRBJ1-1, with D hard to call. Germline V gene lookup returns CDR1 ENHRY and CDR2 SYGVKD. The CDR3 consists of 16 residues. Between the trimmed V and J ends, which lost 6 bases and 4 bases, there was a span of 21 bases. The CDR3 nucleotides are TGTGCCATCAGCCCTAGGGCCCGAAATAGTGGCACTGAAGCTTTCTTT. Its translation: CAISPRARNSGTEAFF.

This clonotype was observed at least ten times. This chain uses TRBV9 with TRBJ1-1, with a possible D match to TRBD1 (6 bases). Trimming removed 0 bases at V and 4 bases at J, with 10 bases between. In germline, CDR1 is SGDLS, CDR2 YYNGEE. CDR3 size: 14 residues. This CDR3 reads CASSVAQGSTEAFF. DNA for the CDR3: TGTGCCAGCAGCGTAGCTCAGGGGTCCACTGAAGCTTTCTTT.

This clonotype was recorded a few times. V gene TRBV19 combines with J gene TRBJ1-1; D remains ambiguous. The CDR3 is made up of 13 amino acids. From germline, CDR1 is LNHDA and CDR2 SQIVND (reference sequence). V shed 5 bases and J shed 5 bases, with 12 bases lying between them. CDR3 sequence (DNA): TGTGCCAGTAGTTCAGACATGGGTACTGAAGCTTTCTTT. Translated, it gives CASSSDMGTEAFF.

This clonotype was seen once. The genes are TRBV10-3 and TRBJ1-3, with no clear D. Germline V gives CDR1 ENHRY, CDR2 SYGVKD. V lost 0 bases and J lost 0, with 9 bases in between. The length of the CDR3 is 16 residues. CDR3 in DNA: TGTGCCATCAGTGAGTCGACGGGTGGCTCTGGAAACACCATATATTTT. It is translated as CAISESTGGSGNTIYF.

This clonotype showed up many times. The V and J genes are TRBV20-1 and TRBJ2-1; the match to TRBD1 covers 10 bases. The CDR3 covers 15 residues. Losses at the gene ends were 0 bases for V and 5 bases for J; bases not matched to a gene: 4. Germline V CDR1 and CDR2: DFQATT, SNEGSKA (reference sequence). Here the CDR3 reads CSARDGTGVHNEQFF. The CDR3 bases are TGCAGTGCTAGAGATGGGACAGGGGTACACAATGAGCAGTTCTTC.

The sample holds a few counts of this clonotype. Germline and junction disagree at one end, which may indicate a read error. This chain links TRBV6-2 or TRBV6-3 with TRBJ2-1, with TRBD2 identical over 9 bases. From germline, CDR1 is MNHEY and CDR2 SVGEGT. CDR3 length: 16 amino acids. This chain's CDR3 is CASSTFGLAGRDEQSF. CDR3 sequence (DNA): TGTGCCAGCTCCACCTTCGGCCTAGCGGGAAGGGATGAGCAGTCCTTC.

This clonotype has ten or more counts. This sequence joins TRBV20-1 and TRBJ1-2; no definite D call. The CDR3 runs 12 residues. Germline-derived CDR1 and CDR2 are DFQATT and SNEGSKA (reference sequence). The V end lost 3 bases, the J end lost 8 bases, and 13 bases lay between the germline ends. The CDR3 loop reads CSASPRPRGYTF. CDR3 in DNA: TGCAGTGCTAGCCCCAGGCCTAGGGGCTACACCTTC.

This clonotype was observed a handful of times. V is TRBV14 and J is TRBJ2-7; D gene unclear. The germline V gene has CDR1 SGHDN and CDR2 FVKESK. The CDR3 has 13 residues. V was shortened by 6 bases and J by 0 bases, with 9 bases between the two germline ends. CDR3 in DNA: TGTGCCAGCAGGGCGGCAAGCTCCTACGAGCAGTACTTC. This sequence encodes CASRAASSYEQYF.

This clonotype has just a few counts. The chain links TRBV7-8 to TRBJ1-5; D not certain. V lost 0 bases to trimming and J lost 0 bases, with 6 bases between them. The CDR3 totals 15 residues. In germline, CDR1 is SGHVS, CDR2 FQNEAQ. Here the CDR3 DNA reads TGTGCCAGCAGCTTAGCCAGTAATAGCAATCAGCCCCAGCATTTT. It codes for CASSLASNSNQPQHF.